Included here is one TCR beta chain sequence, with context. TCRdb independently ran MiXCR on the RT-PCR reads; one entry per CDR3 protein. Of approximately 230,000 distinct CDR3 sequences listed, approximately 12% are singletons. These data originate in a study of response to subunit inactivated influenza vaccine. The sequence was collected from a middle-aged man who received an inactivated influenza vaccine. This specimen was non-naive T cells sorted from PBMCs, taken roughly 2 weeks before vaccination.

CDR3 sequence (DNA): TGCGCCAGCAGCTTGGCCCTAGAGGGGGAGACCCAGTACTTC. Translation: CASSLALEGETQYF. V usage is TRBV5-1 and J usage is TRBJ2-5; D assignment may be TRBD1 or TRBD2 (5 bases each). This CDR3 comprises 14 residues. Trimming took 0 bases from V and 5 from J, leaving 11 bases between them. Looked up from germline, CDR1 is SGHRS and CDR2 is YFSETQ.